This TCR beta chain was found in a study of blood T cell repertoires in COVID-19 (dated by TCRdb to the early 2020s). A note on the overall study: Collaborator samples came from the United States, Italy and Spain and covered acute and convalescent phases of COVID-19. Subjects who had been exposed to COVID-19, were actively infected with it, or had recovered from it provided the deeply sampled blood TCRbeta repertoires that made up the dataset. A de-identified subject ID, COVID-19 status, age in years and sex were almost always included in the sample metadata. The samples were drawn from the first 160 participants of the ongoing ImmuneRACE study and from 950 to 1,500 subjects provided by 6 global collaborators. The repertoires were released in a freely available public database intended as a resource for research on the immune response to SARS-CoV-2. HLA class I and class II types, where available, came from metadata supplied by the sample provider rather than from assay-based typing. The material from the prospective study consisted of cDNA or gDNA derived from T cells, B-cell-depleted T cells, or PBMCs. What the study reported, not specific to this receptor: The amount of clinical and demographic metadata varied by source and participant and was provided uncurated.

The immunoSEQ Assay, a bias-controlled multiplex PCR, was used to amplify TCRbeta CDR3 regions from genomic DNA. The original methods were these. The number of nucleated cells in each sample was estimated by amplification of reference gene primers within the assay. To quantify the absolute abundance of each unique TCRbeta CDR3 rearrangement, sequence reads were collapsed and filtered. For each sample, productive Simpson clonality was calculated by taking the square root of Simpson's diversity index across productive rearrangements. TCRdb took this table from immuneACCESS and kept in-frame rearrangements with V and J called. Such tables lack part of the clones; where checked against another copy, unresolved V genes explain under half of the gap, and the rest is unexplained. V, J and clone size reflect that table, while D and trimming were determined from the DNA. Across this sample there are some 200,000 clones, with 88% seen only once. The ten largest clones take up under 2% of the sample.

Collaborating institutions collected whole blood in K2EDTA tubes following their own protocols. For TCRbeta analysis, collaborators shipped samples in one of three forms: frozen whole blood, isolated PBMCs, or DNA extracted from either of those sample types. Via the germline V gene (reference sequence), CDR1 is LNHNV and CDR2 YYDKDF. The CDR3 sequence holds 17 residues, the cysteine and phenylalanine included. Just CDR3 DNA is preserved here, 51 bases in frame from base 1. V loses 0 bases, J loses 4 bases, and the germline ends lie 18 bases apart. Regarding this clone: What this receptor recognizes is not known. The sample holds no much larger clone one base away, and base qualities are not on file.

The rearranged segments are TRBV15 and TRBJ1-2, and the D gene may be TRBD1, 6 bases matching. The sequence was collected from a man in his 70s with acute or convalescent COVID-19. Source material: peripheral blood. The bases read TGTGCCACCAGCAGAGATCAGGGCGGGGGGCCGGCCTATGGCTACACCTTC. It translates as CATSRDQGGGPAYGYTF.